One and the same sample provided the 26 T cell receptor beta chains below, sequenced in a study of control samples from healthy donors and cancer patients. Method: immunoSEQ multiplex PCR; TCRdb's copy keeps in-frame clones and lacks some. This table holds 100,000 to 150,000 clones, approximately 90% found once. Sequenced input: blood. The origin of the receptors is a young man in good health.

The V gene is TRBV7-9, the J gene TRBJ1-2; D is unresolved. Trimming pared 1 base from V and 6 bases from J, leaving 12 bases between. Germline CDR1 SEHNR, CDR2 FQNEAQ (reference sequence). This CDR3 comprises 14 residues. The CDR3 DNA reads as TGTGCCAGCAGCTTAGGTTGGGTGGCGGATGGCTACACCTTC. Protein product: CASSLGWVADGYTF.

The chain carries TRBV14 and TRBJ1-1; D may be TRBD1 (6 bases). Germline CDR1 reads SGHDN; CDR2 reads FVKESK. V was pared by 4 bases and J by 1 base, with 13 bases between. The CDR3 runs 15 residues. The CDR3 sequence: CASSLVTGWNTEAFF. DNA of the CDR3: TGTGCCAGCAGCCTCGTGACAGGATGGAACACTGAAGCTTTCTTT.

The V and J genes are TRBV11-2 and TRBJ2-2; tentatively, D is TRBD1 (6 bases). Looked up from germline, CDR1 is SGHAT and CDR2 is FQNNGV. This CDR3 spans 16 amino acids. Trimming took 6 bases from V and 0 from J, leaving 14 bases between them. In nucleotides, the CDR3 is TGTGCCAGCAGTTCTACAGGGTCCCCGAACACCGGGGAGCTGTTTTTT. Protein sequence: CASSSTGSPNTGELFF.

In DNA, the CDR3 is TGTGCCAGCAGTCCGGCCAGACCCTACGAGCAGTACTTC. This encodes CASSPARPYEQYF. The chain links TRBV6-5 to TRBJ2-7; no definite D call. V gave up 5 bases and J gave up 2 bases, with 10 bases separating them. The CDR3 is 13 residues long. CDR1 is MNHEY, CDR2 SVGAGI, per germline.

J is TRBJ2-7 and V is TRBV10-1; tentative D call: TRBD1 (6 bases). V shed 4 bases and J shed 6 bases, with 13 bases lying between them. From germline, CDR1 is WNHNN and CDR2 SYGVQD (reference sequence). The CDR3 consists of 13 residues. CDR3 bases: TGCGCCAGCAGTGTTCAGGGGTTCAGCGAGCAGTACTTC. This translates into CASSVQGFSEQYF.

The chain is built from TRBV20-1 and TRBJ1-2; D perhaps matches TRBD1 (5 bases). V was clipped by 6 bases and J by 8 bases, with 13 bases between them. From germline, CDR1 is DFQATT and CDR2 SNEGSKA (reference sequence). The CDR3 sequence is 11 residues long. In nucleotides, the CDR3 is TGCAGTGCAAGTAGGGGAGAGGGCTACACCTTC. Protein product: CSASRGEGYTF.

The chain carries TRBV18 and TRBJ1-2, with D uncertain. This CDR3 is 14 amino acids long. Deletions cut 2 bases from V and 5 bases from J, with 12 bases between. The germline CDR1 and CDR2 sequences are KGHSH and LQKENI. For the CDR3, the DNA is TGTGCCAGCTCACCAGGGCTCGGGATGTATGGCTACACCTTC. Amino acid sequence: CASSPGLGMYGYTF. The variable domain in full, with the rest retrieved from reference TRBV18 and TRBJ1-2, is NAGVMQNPRHLVRRRGQEARLRCSPMKGHSHVYWYRQLPEEGLKFMVYLQKENIIDESGMPKERFSAEFPKEGPSILRIQQVVRGDSAAYFCASSPGLGMYGYTFGSGTRLTVV.

The DNA for the CDR3 is TGTGCCAGCTCACCTTACAGTGCAACTAATGAAAAACTGTTTTTT. Translating gives CASSPYSATNEKLFF. V is TRBV18 and J is TRBJ1-4, with unresolved D. V lost 3 bases to trimming and J lost 0 bases, with 8 bases between them. This CDR3 comprises 15 residues. Germline V gene data show CDR1 as KGHSH and CDR2 as LQKENI.

V usage is TRBV5-1 and J usage is TRBJ1-5; D unclear. CDR1 SGHRS and CDR2 YFSETQ come from the germline V gene. V gave up 1 base and J gave up 3 bases, with 11 bases separating them. This CDR3 has 15 amino acids. CDR3 in DNA: TGCGCCAGCAGCTTGTCAGGTCGGGTCAATCAGCCCCAGCATTTT. Translated, it gives CASSLSGRVNQPQHF.

The chain couples TRBV4-1 to TRBJ2-5; the match to TRBD1 covers 9 bases. Germline values: CDR1 MGHRA, CDR2 YSYEKL. J lost 2 bases, V lost 4 bases, and 5 bases had no gene match. This CDR3 comprises 15 residues. The CDR3 spells CASSPGQGLQETQYF. The CDR3 DNA sequence: TGCGCCAGCAGCCCGGGACAGGGCCTACAAGAGACCCAGTACTTC.

The chain recombines TRBV2 with TRBJ2-7; 7 bases match TRBD1. The germline gives CDR1 SNHLY, CDR2 FYNNEI. The CDR3 length is 13 residues. The V segment lost 8 bases and the J segment 3 bases; nucleotides outside the gene matches: 7. The CDR3 is CASHPGTVYEQYF. The DNA for the CDR3 is TGTGCCAGCCACCCAGGGACAGTCTACGAGCAGTACTTC.

The count of this clone is one. CDR3 loop: CASSLFFRRDLNADTEAFF. The CDR3 DNA reads TGTGCCAGCAGCTTGTTTTTCCGCCGGGACCTCAACGCGGACACTGAAGCTTTCTTT. The gene calls are TRBV11-2 and TRBJ1-1, with a tentative D call TRBD1 (5 bases). V was shortened by 3 bases and J by 3 bases, with 26 bases between the two germline ends. This CDR3 comprises 19 residues. The germline V gene has CDR1 SGHAT and CDR2 FQNNGV.

V is TRBV19 and J is TRBJ1-2, with D hard to call. CDR1 and CDR2 from the germline V gene are LNHDA and SQIVND (reference sequence). The CDR3 is 15 amino acids. The germline V and J ends were trimmed by 3 bases and 0 bases, with 11 bases remaining between them. In DNA, the CDR3 is TGTGCCAGTAGTATCCTGGACGGCGCTAACTATGGCTACACCTTC. Protein sequence: CASSILDGANYGYTF.

This chain joins TRBV6-5 and TRBJ1-5, with a weak D call TRBD1 (5 bases). CDR3 size: 14 residues. Germline CDR1 reads MNHEY; CDR2 reads SVGAGI. V lost 6 bases to trimming and J lost 5 bases, with 14 bases between them. The CDR3 protein is CASSPDRYYQPQHF. CDR3 nucleotide sequence: TGTGCCAGCAGCCCAGACAGATATTATCAGCCCCAGCATTTT.

The J gene is TRBJ1-5, the V gene TRBV12-5, with D perhaps matching TRBD1 (6 bases). Germline CDR1 and CDR2: LGHNT and FRNRAP. Trimming left V 6 bases short and J 3 bases short, with 15 bases between. The CDR3 loop spans 15 amino acids. CDR3 sequence: CASGGAGTNNQPQHF. The CDR3 nucleotides read TGTGCTAGTGGGGGGGCAGGGACGAACAATCAGCCCCAGCATTTT.

The chain employs TRBV28 and TRBJ2-7, with D uncertain. Germline V CDR1 and CDR2: MDHEN, SYDVKM. This CDR3 spans 12 amino acids. V was cut by 6 bases and J by 3 bases, with 9 bases left in between. This CDR3 is CASSPPLYEQYF. CDR3 coding DNA: TGTGCCAGCAGCCCTCCCCTCTACGAGCAGTACTTC.

The J gene is TRBJ1-2, the V gene TRBV4-1; D is uncertain. CDR3 length: 15 amino acids. The germline V gene encodes CDR1 MGHRA and CDR2 YSYEKL. V dropped 0 bases and J dropped 2 bases, with 10 bases sitting between them. CDR3 region: CASSQEDKINYGYTF. Here the CDR3 DNA reads TGCGCCAGCAGCCAAGAAGACAAAATAAACTATGGCTACACCTTC.

J is TRBJ1-1 and V is TRBV6-5, with TRBD1 matching over 11 bases. V lost 5 bases, J lost 5 bases, and 7 bases stayed unmatched. Germline CDR1 is MNHEY and CDR2 is SVGAGI. The CDR3 is 15 amino acids. The CDR3 sequence is CASSPGTGGRTEAFF. The CDR3 DNA reads as TGTGCCAGCAGTCCCGGGACAGGGGGGAGGACTGAAGCTTTCTTT.

This chain links TRBV9 with TRBJ2-3; tentative D call: TRBD1 (6 bases). The CDR3 sequence is 13 residues long. Germline V gene lookup returns CDR1 SGDLS and CDR2 YYNGEE. The V end lost 3 bases, the J end lost 6 bases, and 11 bases lay between the germline ends. As DNA, the CDR3 is TGTGCCAGCAGCGGAGGGGGACCGGATACGCAGTATTTT. Translated: CASSGGGPDTQYF. The entire variable domain, with the rest obtained from reference TRBV9 and TRBJ2-3, is as follows: DSGVTQTPKHLITATGQRVTLRCSPRSGDLSVYWYQQSLDQGLQFLIQYYNGEERAKGNILERFSAQQFPDLHSELNLSSLELGDSALYFCASSGGGPDTQYFGPGTRLTVL.

The CDR3 DNA reads as TGCGCCAGCAGCTTGGCGGGGGTGGGCAATCAGCCCCAGCATTTT. Amino acids: CASSLAGVGNQPQHF. The genes are TRBV5-1 and TRBJ1-5; the D gene is possibly TRBD1 (5 bases). With 0 bases removed from V and 2 bases from J, the gap between germline ends came to 9 bases. CDR1 and CDR2 from the germline V gene are SGHRS and YFSETQ. CDR3 length equals 15 residues.

The chain has TRBV9 and TRBJ2-3; the D is unclear. This CDR3 has 12 residues. The germline CDR1 and CDR2 sequences are SGDLS and YYNGEE. V dropped 0 bases and J dropped 4 bases, with 3 bases sitting between them. CDR3 DNA: TGTGCCAGCAGCGTAGGGGCAGATACGCAGTATTTT. Its protein product is CASSVGADTQYF.

This clone was picked up one time. The genes are TRBV5-1 and TRBJ2-3; perhaps TRBD1 as D (6 bases). The CDR3 loop spans 13 amino acids. CDR1 is SGHRS and CDR2 is YFSETQ in the germline V gene. V lost 4 bases to trimming and J lost 4 bases, with 10 bases between them. The CDR3 spells CASSIRTADTQYF. In nucleotides, the CDR3 is TGCGCCAGCAGCATCCGGACAGCAGATACGCAGTATTTT.

The J gene is TRBJ2-7, the V gene TRBV4-1; D call uncertain. The CDR3 is 13 residues long. The germline V gene has CDR1 MGHRA and CDR2 YSYEKL. Deletions cut 1 base from V and 5 bases from J, with 9 bases between. CDR3 nucleotides: TGCGCCAGCAGCCAAGCTTTCGGCGACGAGCAGTACTTC. Translating gives CASSQAFGDEQYF.

The chain has TRBV24-1 and TRBJ2-2, with 8 bases fitting TRBD2. The CDR3 is 16 amino acids. V lost 4 bases, J lost 4 bases, and 7 bases stayed unmatched. From germline, CDR1 is KGHDR and CDR2 SFDVKD. CDR3 sequence: CATSESRRGVTGELFF. In nucleotides, the CDR3 is TGTGCCACCAGTGAATCCCGGCGGGGGGTCACCGGGGAGCTGTTTTTT.

The V call is TRBV11-2, the J call TRBJ1-2; D not resolved. Per germline, CDR1 SGHAT and CDR2 FQNNGV. This CDR3 is 13 amino acids long. Deletions cut 1 base from V and 4 bases from J, with 7 bases between. The CDR3 reads CASSLGGFYGYTF. CDR3 sequence (DNA): TGTGCCAGCAGCTTAGGAGGTTTCTATGGCTACACCTTC.

The chain has TRBV6-1 and TRBJ1-5; unclear D gene. The CDR3 runs to 15 residues. CDR1 is MNHNS, CDR2 SASEGT, per germline. Trimming took off 1 base at V and 2 bases at J, with 9 bases between the two ends. CDR3 sequence: CASSEDFGGNQPQHF. The CDR3 nucleotides are TGTGCCAGCAGTGAAGATTTCGGGGGCAATCAGCCCCAGCATTTT.